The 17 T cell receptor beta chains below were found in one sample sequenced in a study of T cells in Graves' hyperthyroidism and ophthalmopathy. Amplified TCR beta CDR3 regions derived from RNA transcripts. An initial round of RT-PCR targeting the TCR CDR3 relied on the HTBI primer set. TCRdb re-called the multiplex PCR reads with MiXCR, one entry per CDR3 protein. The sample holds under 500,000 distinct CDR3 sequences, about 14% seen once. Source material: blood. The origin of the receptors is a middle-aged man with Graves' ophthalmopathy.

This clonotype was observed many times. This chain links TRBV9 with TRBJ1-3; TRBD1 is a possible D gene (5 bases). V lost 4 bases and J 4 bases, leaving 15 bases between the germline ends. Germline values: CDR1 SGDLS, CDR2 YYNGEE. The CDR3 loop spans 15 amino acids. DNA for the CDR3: TGTGCCAGCAGCCTACATTCAGGGTCCGGAAACACCATATATTTT. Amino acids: CASSLHSGSGNTIYF.

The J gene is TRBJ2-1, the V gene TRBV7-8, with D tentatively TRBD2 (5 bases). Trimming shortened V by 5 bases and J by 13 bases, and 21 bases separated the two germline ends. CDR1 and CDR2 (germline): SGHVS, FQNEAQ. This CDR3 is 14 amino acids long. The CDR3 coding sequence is TGTGCCAGCAGCCCGAGCGGTGGCTCCCCTTCCCAGTTCTTC. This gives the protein CASSPSGGSPSQFF.

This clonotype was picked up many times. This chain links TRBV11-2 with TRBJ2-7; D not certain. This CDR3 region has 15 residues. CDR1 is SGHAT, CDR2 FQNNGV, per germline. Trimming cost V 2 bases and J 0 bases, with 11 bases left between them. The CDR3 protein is CASSLSVVDSYEQYF. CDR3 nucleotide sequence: TGTGCCAGCAGCTTAAGTGTGGTAGACTCCTACGAGCAGTACTTC.

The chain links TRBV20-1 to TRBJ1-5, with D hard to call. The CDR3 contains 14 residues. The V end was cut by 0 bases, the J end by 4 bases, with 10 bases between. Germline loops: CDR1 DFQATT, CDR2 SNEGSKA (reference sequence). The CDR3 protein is CSARDARGNQPQHF. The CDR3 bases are TGCAGTGCTAGAGATGCGAGAGGGAATCAGCCCCAGCATTTT.

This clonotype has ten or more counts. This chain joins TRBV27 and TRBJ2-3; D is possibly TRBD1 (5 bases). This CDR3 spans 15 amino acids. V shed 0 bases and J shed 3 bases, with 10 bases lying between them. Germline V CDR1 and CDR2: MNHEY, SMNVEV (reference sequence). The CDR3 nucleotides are TGTGCCAGCAGTTTATCCCGACAGAGAACAGATACGCAGTATTTT. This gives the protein CASSLSRQRTDTQYF.

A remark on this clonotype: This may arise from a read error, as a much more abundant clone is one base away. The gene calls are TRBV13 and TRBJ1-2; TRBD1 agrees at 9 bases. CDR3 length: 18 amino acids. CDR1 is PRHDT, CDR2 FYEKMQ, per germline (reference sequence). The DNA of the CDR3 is TGTGCCAGCAGCTCGCATGGGACAGGGCGAGGGTCTAACTATGGCCACACCTTC. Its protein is CASSSHGTGRGSNYGHTF.

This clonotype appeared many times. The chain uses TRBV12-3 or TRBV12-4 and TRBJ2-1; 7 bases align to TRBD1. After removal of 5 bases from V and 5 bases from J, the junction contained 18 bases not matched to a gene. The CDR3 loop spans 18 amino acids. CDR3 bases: TGTGCCAGCAGTGAAGAGAGACAGGGTATCATTATCCACAATGAGCAGTTCTTC. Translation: CASSEERQGIIIHNEQFF.

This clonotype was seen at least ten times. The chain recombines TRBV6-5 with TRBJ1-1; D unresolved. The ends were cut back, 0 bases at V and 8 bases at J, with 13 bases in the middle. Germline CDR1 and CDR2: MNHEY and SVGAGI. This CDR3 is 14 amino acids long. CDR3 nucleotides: TGTGCCAGCAGTTACTCGAGTTCGCAAACCGAAGCTTTCTTT. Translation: CASSYSSSQTEAFF.

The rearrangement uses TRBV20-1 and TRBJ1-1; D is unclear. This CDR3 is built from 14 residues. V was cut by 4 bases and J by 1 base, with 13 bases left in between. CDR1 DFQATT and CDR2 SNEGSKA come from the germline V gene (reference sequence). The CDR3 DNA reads TGCAGTGCTACGTCCTCGTCAGGGAACACTGAAGCTTTCTTT. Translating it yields CSATSSSGNTEAFF.

The CDR3, as DNA: TGTGCCAGCAGTTTGTGGGGACAGGGAAAAGATACGCAGTATTTT. It translates to CASSLWGQGKDTQYF. The V and J genes are TRBV28 and TRBJ2-3, with 9 bases identical to TRBD1. Germline trimming cut 3 bases from V and 5 bases from J; bases unmatched to any gene: 6. The CDR3 is 15 residues long. Germline CDR1 reads MDHEN; CDR2 reads SYDVKM.

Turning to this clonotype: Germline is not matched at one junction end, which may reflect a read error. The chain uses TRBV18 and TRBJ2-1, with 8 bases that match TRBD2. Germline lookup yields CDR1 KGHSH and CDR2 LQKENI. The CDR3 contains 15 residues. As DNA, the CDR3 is TGTGCCAACTCACCCACTAGCGGCTCCTACAATGAGCAGTTCTTC. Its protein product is CANSPTSGSYNEQFF.

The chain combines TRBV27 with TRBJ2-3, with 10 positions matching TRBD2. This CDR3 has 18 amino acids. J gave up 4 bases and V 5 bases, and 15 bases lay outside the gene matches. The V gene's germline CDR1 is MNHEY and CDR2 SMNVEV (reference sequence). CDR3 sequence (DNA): TGTGCCAGCAGTCGCCAACCCGCCGGGACTAGCGTCGCAGATACGCAGTATTTT. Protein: CASSRQPAGTSVADTQYF.

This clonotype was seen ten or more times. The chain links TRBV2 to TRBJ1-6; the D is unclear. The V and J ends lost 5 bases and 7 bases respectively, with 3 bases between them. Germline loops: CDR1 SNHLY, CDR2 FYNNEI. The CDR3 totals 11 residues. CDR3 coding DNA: TGTGCCAGCAGTCCAAATTCACCCCTCCACTTT. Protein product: CASSPNSPLHF.

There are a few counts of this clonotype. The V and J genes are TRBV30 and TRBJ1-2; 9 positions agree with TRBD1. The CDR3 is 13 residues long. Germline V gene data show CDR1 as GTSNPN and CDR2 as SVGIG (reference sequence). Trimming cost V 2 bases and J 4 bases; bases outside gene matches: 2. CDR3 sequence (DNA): TGTGCCTGGAGTACAGGGGGCGTCTATGGCTACACCTTC. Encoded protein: CAWSTGGVYGYTF.

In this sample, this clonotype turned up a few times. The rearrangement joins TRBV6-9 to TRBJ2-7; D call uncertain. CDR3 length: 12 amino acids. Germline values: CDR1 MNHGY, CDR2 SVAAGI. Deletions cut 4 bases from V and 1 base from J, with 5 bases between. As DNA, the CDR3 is TGTGCCAGCAGTTTCAGGTCCTACGAGCAGTACTTC. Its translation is CASSFRSYEQYF.

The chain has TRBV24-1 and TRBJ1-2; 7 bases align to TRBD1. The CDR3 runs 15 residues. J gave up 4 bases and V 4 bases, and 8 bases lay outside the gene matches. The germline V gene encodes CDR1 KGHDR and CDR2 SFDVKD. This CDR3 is CATSDRGGAGYGYTF. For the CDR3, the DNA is TGTGCCACCAGTGACCGAGGGGGCGCAGGCTATGGCTACACCTTC.

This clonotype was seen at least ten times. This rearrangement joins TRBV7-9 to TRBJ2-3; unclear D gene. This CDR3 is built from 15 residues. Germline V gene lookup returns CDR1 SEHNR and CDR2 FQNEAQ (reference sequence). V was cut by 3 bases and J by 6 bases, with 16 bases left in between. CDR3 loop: CASSFETPTGDTQYF. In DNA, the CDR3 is TGTGCCAGCAGCTTTGAGACTCCGACCGGGGATACGCAGTATTTT.